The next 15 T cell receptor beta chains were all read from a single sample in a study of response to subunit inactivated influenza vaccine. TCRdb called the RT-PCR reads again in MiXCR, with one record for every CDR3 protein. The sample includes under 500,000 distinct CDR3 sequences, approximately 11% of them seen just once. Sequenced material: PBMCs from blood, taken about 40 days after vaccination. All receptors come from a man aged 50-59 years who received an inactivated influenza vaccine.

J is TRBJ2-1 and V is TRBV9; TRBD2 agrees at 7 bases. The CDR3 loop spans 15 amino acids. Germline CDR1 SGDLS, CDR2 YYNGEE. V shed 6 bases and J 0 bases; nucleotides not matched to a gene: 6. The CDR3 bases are TGTGCCAGCATCCCCGGGGGGAGCTCCTACAATGAGCAGTTCTTC. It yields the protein CASIPGGSSYNEQFF.

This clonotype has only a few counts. This CDR3 is CASSLEGSSSTEAFF. CDR3 DNA: TGCGCCAGCAGCTTGGAAGGGAGTTCAAGCACTGAAGCTTTCTTT. The gene calls are TRBV5-1 and TRBJ1-1; no firm D call. The CDR3 runs 15 residues. The germline CDR1 and CDR2 sequences are SGHRS and YFSETQ. The germline V and J ends were trimmed by 0 bases and 4 bases, with 13 bases remaining between them.

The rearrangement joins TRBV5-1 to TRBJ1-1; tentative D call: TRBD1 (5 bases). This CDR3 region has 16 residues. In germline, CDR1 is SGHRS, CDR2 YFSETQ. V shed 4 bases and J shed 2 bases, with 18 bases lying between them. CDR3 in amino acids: CASSHHPGDANTEAFF. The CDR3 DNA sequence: TGCGCCAGCAGCCACCACCCCGGGGACGCCAACACTGAAGCTTTCTTT.

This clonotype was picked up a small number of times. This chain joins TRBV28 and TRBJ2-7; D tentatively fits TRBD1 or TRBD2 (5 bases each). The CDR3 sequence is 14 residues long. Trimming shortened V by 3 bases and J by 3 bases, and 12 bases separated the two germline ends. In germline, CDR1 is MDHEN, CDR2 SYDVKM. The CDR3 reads CASSLFRDRYEQYF. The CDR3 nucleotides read TGTGCCAGCAGTTTGTTCCGGGACCGCTACGAGCAGTACTTC.

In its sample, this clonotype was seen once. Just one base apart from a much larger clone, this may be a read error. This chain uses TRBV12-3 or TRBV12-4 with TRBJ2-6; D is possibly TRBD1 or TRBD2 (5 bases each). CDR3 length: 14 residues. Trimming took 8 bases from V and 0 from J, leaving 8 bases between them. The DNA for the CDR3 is TGTGCCAGCGGGACCCCCTCTGGGGCCAACGTCCTGACTTTC. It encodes CASGTPSGANVLTF.

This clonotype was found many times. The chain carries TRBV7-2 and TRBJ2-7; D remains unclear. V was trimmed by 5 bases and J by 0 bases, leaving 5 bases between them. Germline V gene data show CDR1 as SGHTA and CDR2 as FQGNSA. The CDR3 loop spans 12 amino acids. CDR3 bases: TGTGCCAGCAGCCCGTTCTCCTACGAGCAGTACTTC. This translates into CASSPFSYEQYF.

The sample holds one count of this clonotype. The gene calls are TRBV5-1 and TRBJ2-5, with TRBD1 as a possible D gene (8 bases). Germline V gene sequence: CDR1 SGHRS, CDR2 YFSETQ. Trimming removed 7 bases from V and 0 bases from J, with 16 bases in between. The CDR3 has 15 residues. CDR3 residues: CASGIQGGYQETQYF. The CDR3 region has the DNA TGCGCCAGCGGAATACAGGGGGGGTACCAAGAGACCCAGTACTTC.

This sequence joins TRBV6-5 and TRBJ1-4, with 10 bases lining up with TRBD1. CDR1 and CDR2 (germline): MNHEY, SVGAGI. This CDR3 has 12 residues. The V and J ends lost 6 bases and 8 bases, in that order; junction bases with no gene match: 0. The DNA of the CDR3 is TGTGCCAGCAGGACAGGGGGCGAAAAACTGTTTTTT. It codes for CASRTGGEKLFF.

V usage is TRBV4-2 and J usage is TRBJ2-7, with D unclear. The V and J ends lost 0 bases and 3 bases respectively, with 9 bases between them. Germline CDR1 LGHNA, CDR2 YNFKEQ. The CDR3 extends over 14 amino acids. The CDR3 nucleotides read TGTGCCAGCAGCCAAGATAACAGATTCTACGAGCAGTACTTC. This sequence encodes CASSQDNRFYEQYF.

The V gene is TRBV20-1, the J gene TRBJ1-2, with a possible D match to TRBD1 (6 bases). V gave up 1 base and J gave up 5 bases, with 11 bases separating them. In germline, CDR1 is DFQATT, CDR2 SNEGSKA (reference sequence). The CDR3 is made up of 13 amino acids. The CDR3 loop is CSARGQAGYGYTF. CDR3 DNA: TGCAGTGCTAGAGGACAGGCAGGTTATGGCTACACCTTC.

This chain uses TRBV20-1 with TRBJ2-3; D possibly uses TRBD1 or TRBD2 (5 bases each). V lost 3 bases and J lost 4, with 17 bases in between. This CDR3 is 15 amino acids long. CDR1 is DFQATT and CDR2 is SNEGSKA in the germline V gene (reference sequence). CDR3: CSARRWGSGADTQYF. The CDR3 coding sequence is TGCAGTGCTAGGCGTTGGGGGAGTGGGGCAGATACGCAGTATTTT.

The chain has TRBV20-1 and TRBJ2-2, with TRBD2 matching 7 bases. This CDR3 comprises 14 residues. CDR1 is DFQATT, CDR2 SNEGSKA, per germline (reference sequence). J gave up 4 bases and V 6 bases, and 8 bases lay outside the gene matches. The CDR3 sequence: CSAQKPGGTGELFF. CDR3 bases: TGCAGTGCCCAAAAGCCGGGGGGCACCGGGGAGCTGTTTTTT.

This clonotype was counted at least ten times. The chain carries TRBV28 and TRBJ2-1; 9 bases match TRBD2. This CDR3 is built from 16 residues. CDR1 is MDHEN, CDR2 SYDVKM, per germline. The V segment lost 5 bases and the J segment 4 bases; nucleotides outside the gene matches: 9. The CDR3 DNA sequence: TGTGCCAGCAGTACCGTGGCGGGAGGGCCTTACAATGAGCAGTTCTTC. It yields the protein CASSTVAGGPYNEQFF.

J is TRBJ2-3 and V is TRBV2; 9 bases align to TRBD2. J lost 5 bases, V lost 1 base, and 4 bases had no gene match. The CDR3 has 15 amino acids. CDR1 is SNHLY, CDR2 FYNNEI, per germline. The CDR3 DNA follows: TGTGCCAGCAGTGAAGATGCGGGAGGGGGAGATACGCAGTATTTT. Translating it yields CASSEDAGGGDTQYF.

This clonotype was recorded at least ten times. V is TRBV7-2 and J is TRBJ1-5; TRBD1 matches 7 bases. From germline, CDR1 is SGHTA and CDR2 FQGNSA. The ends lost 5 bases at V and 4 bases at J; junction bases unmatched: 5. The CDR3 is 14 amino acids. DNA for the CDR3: TGTGCCAGCAGCCAATACAGGGGAAATCAGCCCCAGCATTTT. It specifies CASSQYRGNQPQHF.